These 16 T cell receptor beta chains were all obtained from the same sample, sequenced in a study of blood T cell repertoires in COVID-19. TCRdb's copy holds only in-frame clones and misses some; the assay was immunoSEQ multiplex PCR. The data show 200,000 to 300,000 clones, 91% seen once. The source material was peripheral blood. These receptors were taken from a person aged 18 to 35 with COVID-19, enrolled during active disease.

The gene calls are TRBV28 and TRBJ2-5; D is possibly TRBD1 (5 bases). The V end was cut by 5 bases, the J end by 4 bases, with 17 bases between. Germline V gene data show CDR1 as MDHEN and CDR2 as SYDVKM. The CDR3 covers 15 residues. The CDR3 DNA sequence: TGTGCCAGCAGTATTCATCTCGGACAAGGAGAGACCCAGTACTTC. It translates to CASSIHLGQGETQYF.

This sequence joins TRBV7-9 and TRBJ2-7; a weak D match, TRBD1 (6 bases). The CDR3 extends over 14 amino acids. Trimming removed 5 bases from V and 3 bases from J, with 14 bases in between. Germline assignment: CDR1 SEHNR and CDR2 FQNEAQ (reference sequence). The CDR3 nucleotides are TGTGCCAGCAGCGCTTGGGACATAGTCTACGAGCAGTACTTC. Protein product: CASSAWDIVYEQYF.

The chain is built from TRBV10-2 and TRBJ1-1, with unresolved D. CDR1 and CDR2 (germline): WSHSY, SAAADI. V lost 0 bases, J lost 1 base, and 6 bases lay in between. This CDR3 is built from 14 residues. The CDR3 is CASSESRRNTEAFF. CDR3 bases: TGCGCCAGCAGTGAGTCGAGGAGGAACACTGAAGCTTTCTTT.

The rearrangement links TRBV19 to TRBJ2-1; 8 bases are a match to TRBD2. Germline V gives CDR1 LNHDA, CDR2 SQIVND (reference sequence). This CDR3 contains 14 residues. Losses at the gene ends were 5 bases for V and 5 bases for J; bases not matched to a gene: 5. The DNA for the CDR3 is TGTGCCAGTAGTGGGGGACTAGGTAACAATGAGCAGTTCTTC. Residues: CASSGGLGNNEQFF.

This chain uses TRBV27 with TRBJ2-4; 8 positions match TRBD1. This CDR3 is 12 amino acids long. The J segment lost 8 bases and the V segment lost 11 bases, leaving 8 bases of the junction unmatched. The germline CDR1 and CDR2 sequences are MNHEY and SMNVEV (reference sequence). For the CDR3, the DNA is TGTGCCGCCGGGCAGGGGGCCTACATTCAGTACTTC. This gives the protein CAAGQGAYIQYF.

This clone has a single count. Here the CDR3 DNA reads TGTGCCAGCAGACCTAGCGGGACCACCGGGGAGCTGTTTTTT. This gives the protein CASRPSGTTGELFF. The gene calls are TRBV6-2 or TRBV6-3 and TRBJ2-2; 9 nucleotides align to TRBD2. Germline V gives CDR1 MNHEY, CDR2 SVGEGT. V shed 6 bases, J shed 4 bases, and the junction held 3 bases outside the gene matches. The CDR3 is 14 amino acids.

The rearrangement uses TRBV28 and TRBJ1-4, with 7 bases identical to TRBD1. The CDR3 totals 13 residues. The junction had 8 bases not matched to a gene; V was cut back by 8 bases and J by 8 bases. Germline V CDR1 and CDR2: MDHEN, SYDVKM. CDR3 in DNA: TGTGCCAGCTTTAGACAGGGTTTGGAAAAACTGTTTTTT. Translation gives CASFRQGLEKLFF.

CDR3 region: CASSMPGDEQYF. CDR3 nucleotide sequence: TGTGCCAGCAGTATGCCGGGGGACGAGCAGTACTTC. V gene TRBV28 combines with J gene TRBJ2-7; weak D call: TRBD2 (6 bases). Trimming left V 5 bases short and J 5 bases short, with 10 bases between. Germline V gene sequence: CDR1 MDHEN, CDR2 SYDVKM. The CDR3 consists of 12 residues.

The CDR3 DNA sequence: TGTGCCAGTAGTATTGGCAGCGGGGGTTACAATGAGCAGTTCTTC. It translates to CASSIGSGGYNEQFF. This chain links TRBV19 with TRBJ2-1, with 8 bases matching TRBD2. This CDR3 spans 15 amino acids. Germline CDR1 LNHDA, CDR2 SQIVND (reference sequence). V lost 3 bases and J lost 4; bases outside the gene matches: 5.

CDR3 DNA: TGTGCCAGCAGCGAAGACAGCCTGAACACTGAAGCTTTCTTT. Translated: CASSEDSLNTEAFF. The V and J genes are TRBV9 and TRBJ1-1; perhaps TRBD1 as D (5 bases). V lost 3 bases to trimming and J lost 0 bases, with 9 bases between them. Germline lookup yields CDR1 SGDLS and CDR2 YYNGEE. The CDR3 is made up of 14 amino acids.

This chain uses TRBV2 with TRBJ1-6, with 8 bases lining up with TRBD1. The CDR3 has 13 amino acids. Germline CDR1 SNHLY, CDR2 FYNNEI. The J segment lost 7 bases and the V segment lost 4 bases, leaving 0 bases of the junction unmatched. The CDR3 reads CASSGTGNSPLHF. The DNA for the CDR3 is TGTGCCAGCAGTGGGACAGGGAATTCACCCCTCCACTTT. The full variable domain, completed using reference TRBV2 and TRBJ1-6, is EPEVTQTPSHQVTQMGQEVILRCVPISNHLYFYWYRQILGQKVEFLVSFYNNEISEKSEIFDDQFSVERPDGSNFTLKIRSTKLEDSAMYFCASSGTGNSPLHFGNGTRLTVT.

The V and J genes are TRBV6-5 and TRBJ2-1, with 7 bases that match TRBD1. Germline CDR1 is MNHEY and CDR2 is SVGAGI. Unmatched junction bases numbered 9, after V lost 11 bases and J lost 8 bases. CDR3 length equals 12 residues. CDR3 amino acids: CAVRQGVYEQFF. Written as DNA, the CDR3 is TGTGCCGTAAGACAGGGTGTCTATGAGCAGTTCTTC.

This chain uses TRBV27 with TRBJ2-3, with 8 bases that match TRBD2. Germline values: CDR1 MNHEY, CDR2 SMNVEV (reference sequence). The CDR3 totals 16 residues. Trimming took 3 bases from V and 0 from J; bases not matched to a gene: 5. The CDR3 here is CASSLRGAGSTDTQYF. In DNA form, the CDR3 reads TGTGCCAGCAGTTTGCGGGGGGCGGGGAGCACAGATACGCAGTATTTT.

The chain employs TRBV11-2 and TRBJ2-1, with TRBD2 as a possible D gene (5 bases). The CDR3 covers 13 residues. The germline gives CDR1 SGHAT, CDR2 FQNNGV. The V end lost 1 base, the J end lost 9 bases, and 10 bases lay between the germline ends. This CDR3 reads CASSLGAAGEQFF. In nucleotides, the CDR3 is TGTGCCAGCAGCTTAGGGGCGGCGGGTGAGCAGTTCTTC.

This chain uses TRBV29-1 with TRBJ1-1, with D unclear. Germline CDR1 and CDR2: SQVTM and ANQGSEA. CDR3 length: 13 residues. The germline V and J ends were trimmed by 5 bases and 0 bases, with 10 bases remaining between them. The CDR3 region is CSVCGLMNTEAFF. DNA for the CDR3: TGCAGCGTTTGCGGCCTCATGAACACTGAAGCTTTCTTT.

J is TRBJ2-1 and V is TRBV7-2, with 7 bases matching TRBD1. The CDR3 has 16 residues. Per the germline V gene, CDR1 is SGHTA and CDR2 is FQGNSA. Losses at the gene ends were 1 base for V and 4 bases for J; bases not matched to a gene: 7. The CDR3 nucleotides are TGTGCCAGCAGCTTAGAGGGGGCCCCACCATACAATGAGCAGTTCTTC. This codes for CASSLEGAPPYNEQFF. The full variable domain, completed using reference TRBV7-2 and TRBJ2-1, is GAGVSQSPSNKVTEKGKDVELRCDPISGHTALYWYRQSLGQGLEFLIYFQGNSAPDKSGLPSDRFSAERTGGSVSTLTIQRTQQEDSAVYLCASSLEGAPPYNEQFFGPGTRLTVL.